The 26 T cell receptor beta chains below were found in one sample sequenced in a study of T cells after yellow fever vaccination. One entry per CDR3 protein results from TCRdb running MiXCR on the 5' RACE reads. The sample consists of about 32,000 distinct CDR3 sequences, 8% to 11% of them appearing once. Specimen: PBMCs, either bulk or a sorted T-cell subset (CD4+, CD8+, memory, or dextramer-sorted; not recorded which), collected roughly 15 days after the first yellow fever vaccination. The receptors come from a man between 18 and 35 years old who received the YFV17D yellow fever vaccine.

This clonotype was observed many times. J is TRBJ2-2 and V is TRBV7-3, with D perhaps matching TRBD1 (6 bases). Germline CDR1 and CDR2: SGHTA and FQGTGA. V shed 5 bases and J shed 2 bases, with 9 bases lying between them. CDR3 length: 14 amino acids. Written as DNA, the CDR3 is TGTGCCAGCAGCCCGGGACACAACACCGGGGAGCTGTTTTTT. This encodes CASSPGHNTGELFF.

There are many counts of this clonotype. The chain is built from TRBV29-1 and TRBJ2-3, with 10 bases fitting TRBD2. V shed 4 bases, J shed 2 bases, and the junction held 3 bases outside the gene matches. CDR1 is SQVTM and CDR2 is ANQGSEA in the germline V gene. The CDR3 spans 14 residues. The CDR3 DNA sequence: TGCAGCGTTGCTAGCGGGGGCTACACAGATACGCAGTATTTT. It codes for CSVASGGYTDTQYF.

The sample holds many counts of this clonotype. This rearrangement joins TRBV3-1 to TRBJ2-5; D gene ambiguous. CDR3 length: 15 residues. Trimming removed 4 bases at V and 0 bases at J, with 12 bases between. CDR1 is LGHDT, CDR2 YNNKEL, per germline (reference sequence). CDR3 amino acids: CASSPLARYQETQYF. Here the CDR3 DNA reads TGTGCCAGCAGCCCGTTGGCGAGGTACCAAGAGACCCAGTACTTC.

This clonotype was recorded a few times. The chain combines TRBV5-4 with TRBJ2-3; D unresolved. V lost 1 base, J lost 2 bases, and 11 bases lay in between. Germline-derived CDR1 and CDR2 are SGHNT and YYREEE (reference sequence). CDR3 size: 15 residues. The chain's CDR3 is CASSLLGLSTDTQYF. CDR3 DNA: TGTGCCAGCAGCTTGTTGGGCCTCTCCACAGATACGCAGTATTTT.

This clonotype was seen repeatedly, ten times or more. This rearrangement joins TRBV30 to TRBJ2-3, with 10 bases identical to TRBD2. CDR3 length: 15 amino acids. The germline V gene has CDR1 GTSNPN and CDR2 SVGIG (reference sequence). Losses at the gene ends were 1 base for V and 2 bases for J; bases not matched to a gene: 3. Here the CDR3 reads CAWSAGLAATDTQYF. The CDR3 DNA is TGTGCCTGGAGTGCAGGACTAGCGGCCACAGATACGCAGTATTTT.

Ten or more counts support this clonotype. This rearrangement joins TRBV11-2 to TRBJ1-6, with TRBD1 identical over 8 bases. The germline gives CDR1 SGHAT, CDR2 FQNNGV. Germline trimming cut 7 bases from V and 10 bases from J; bases unmatched to any gene: 15. The CDR3 has 16 amino acids. Here the CDR3 DNA reads TGTGCCAGCACCCCGGAAGGACAGGGAGGACTCTCACCCCTCCACTTT. Encoded protein: CASTPEGQGGLSPLHF.

This clonotype was recorded at least ten times. The chain links TRBV30 to TRBJ1-5; 8 nucleotides align to TRBD1. The germline V gene has CDR1 GTSNPN and CDR2 SVGIG (reference sequence). Trimming at V came to 5 bases and at J to 6 bases, leaving 9 bases not matched to a gene. This CDR3 is built from 14 residues. The CDR3 region is CAWEAGQGTQPQHF. The CDR3, as DNA: TGTGCCTGGGAAGCAGGACAGGGAACTCAGCCCCAGCATTTT.

In its sample, this clonotype was seen many times. Written as DNA, the CDR3 is TGCGCCAGCAGCTTGGACAGGGAGCCCGGGCTATCTGGCTACACCTTC. Residues: CASSLDREPGLSGYTF. The rearrangement uses TRBV5-1 and TRBJ1-2; possible D gene TRBD1, 6 bases. The germline V gene has CDR1 SGHRS and CDR2 YFSETQ. The V end lost 0 bases, the J end lost 7 bases, and 19 bases lay between the germline ends. The CDR3 length is 16 residues.

Many counts were recorded for this clonotype. This chain joins TRBV5-5 and TRBJ2-7, with TRBD1 matching over 9 bases. Germline CDR1 is SGHKS and CDR2 is YYEKEE (reference sequence). The junction had 8 bases not matched to a gene; V was cut back by 4 bases and J by 3 bases. The CDR3 is 15 residues long. CDR3 amino acids: CASSRGRDRVYEQYF. The CDR3 nucleotides read TGTGCCAGCAGCAGAGGCCGGGACAGGGTCTACGAGCAGTACTTC.

The table lists this clonotype with many counts. The rearrangement links TRBV9 to TRBJ2-1, with D possibly matching TRBD2 (5 bases). V lost 7 bases to trimming and J lost 4 bases, with 15 bases between them. Germline V gives CDR1 SGDLS, CDR2 YYNGEE. This CDR3 is 14 amino acids long. The CDR3 here is CASGGYSTYNEQFF. The DNA of the CDR3 is TGTGCCAGCGGAGGATACAGCACTTACAATGAGCAGTTCTTC.

This clonotype appeared many times. The chain couples TRBV5-6 to TRBJ2-5, with 8 bases fitting TRBD2. Germline trimming cut 2 bases from V and 6 bases from J; bases unmatched to any gene: 3. Germline CDR1 is SGHDT and CDR2 is YYEEEE. The CDR3 has 13 residues. The CDR3 coding sequence is TGTGCCAGCAGCTTAGCGGGGGAGCAGACCCAGTACTTC. Translation gives CASSLAGEQTQYF. The whole variable domain, filled in from reference TRBV5-6 and TRBJ2-5, reads DAGVTQSPTHLIKTRGQQVTLRCSPKSGHDTVSWYQQALGQGPQFIFQYYEEEERQRGNFPDRFSGHQFPNYSSELNVNALLLGDSALYLCASSLAGEQTQYFGPGTRLLVL.

This chain links TRBV5-6 with TRBJ2-3; D is uncertain. In germline, CDR1 is SGHDT, CDR2 YYEEEE. The CDR3 has 15 amino acids. Deletions cut 9 bases from V and 1 base from J, with 18 bases between. The CDR3: CAIGPGRQGTDTQYF. The CDR3 nucleotides are TGTGCCATCGGCCCCGGGCGCCAGGGCACAGATACGCAGTATTTT.

The sample holds many counts of this clonotype. V and J are TRBV5-1 and TRBJ1-6; weak D call: TRBD1 (6 bases). With 7 bases removed from V and 8 bases from J, the gap between germline ends came to 16 bases. The germline gives CDR1 SGHRS, CDR2 YFSETQ. This CDR3 is built from 14 residues. This CDR3 reads CASSTGSTDSPLHF. The CDR3 DNA reads as TGCGCCAGCTCGACAGGATCTACGGATTCACCCCTCCACTTT.

This clonotype was picked up many times. This chain connects TRBV6-1 to TRBJ2-1, with D possibly TRBD1 on 6 matching bases. This CDR3 region has 14 residues. Germline CDR1 is MNHNS and CDR2 is SASEGT. Trimming removed 6 bases from V and 9 bases from J, with 18 bases in between. The DNA of the CDR3 is TGTGCCAGCAGGAAGACACAGGGATTCGGTGAGCAGTTCTTC. It codes for CASRKTQGFGEQFF.

In its sample, this clonotype was seen many times. The CDR3 reads CASSQGTGLTEAFF. CDR3 nucleotides: TGTGCCAGCAGCCAAGGGACAGGCCTAACTGAAGCTTTCTTT. This chain uses TRBV3-1 with TRBJ1-1; TRBD1 agrees at 7 bases. V shed 1 base, J shed 5 bases, and the junction held 4 bases outside the gene matches. Germline V CDR1 and CDR2: LGHDT, YNNKEL (reference sequence). The CDR3 is 14 amino acids.

In its sample, this clonotype was seen many times. This CDR3 reads CASRNPGQGDTGELFF. In nucleotides, the CDR3 is TGTGCCAGCCGGAACCCGGGACAGGGGGACACCGGGGAGCTGTTTTTT. The gene calls are TRBV6-2 or TRBV6-3 and TRBJ2-2, with 11 bases identical to TRBD1. The CDR3 spans 16 residues. After removal of 8 bases from V and 3 bases from J, the junction contained 8 bases not matched to a gene. Looked up from germline, CDR1 is MNHEY and CDR2 is SVGEGT.

Ten or more counts support this clonotype. This chain connects TRBV10-3 to TRBJ2-1; D is uncertain. The CDR3 sequence is 14 residues long. CDR1 is ENHRY and CDR2 is SYGVKD in the germline V gene. The V end lost 3 bases, the J end lost 0 bases, and 6 bases lay between the germline ends. The CDR3 protein is CAISEKTSYNEQFF. The CDR3 DNA reads as TGTGCCATCAGTGAAAAGACCTCCTACAATGAGCAGTTCTTC.

This clonotype was counted many times. The chain carries TRBV7-2 and TRBJ1-1, with D possibly matching TRBD1 (5 bases). Trimming removed 3 bases from V and 6 bases from J, with 11 bases in between. CDR3 length: 13 residues. Germline CDR1 is SGHTA and CDR2 is FQGNSA. The CDR3 DNA follows: TGTGCCAGCAGCTTGGTGGGGGGGGCTGAAGCTTTCTTT. This translates into CASSLVGGAEAFF.

This clonotype was observed at least ten times. The CDR3 DNA sequence: TGTGCCATCAGTCAACAGGGACTAGCCAAAAACATTCAGTACTTC. It encodes CAISQQGLAKNIQYF. The chain links TRBV10-3 to TRBJ2-4, with D perhaps assigned TRBD1 or TRBD2 (6 bases each). Germline loops: CDR1 ENHRY, CDR2 SYGVKD. The CDR3 covers 15 residues. V lost 5 bases to trimming and J lost 0 bases, with 11 bases between them.

This clonotype has a count of ten or more. The chain joins TRBV29-1 to TRBJ2-5; the match to TRBD1 covers 7 bases. This CDR3 region has 14 residues. With V trimmed by 3 bases and J by 0 bases, 4 bases remained unmatched. Germline V CDR1 and CDR2: SQVTM, ANQGSEA. The CDR3: CSVEMTGHQETQYF. The CDR3 DNA reads as TGCAGCGTTGAGATGACAGGGCACCAAGAGACCCAGTACTTC.

Ten or more counts support this clonotype. This chain uses TRBV29-1 with TRBJ1-3, with D uncertain. The ends were cut back, 6 bases at V and 4 bases at J, with 16 bases in the middle. Per germline, CDR1 SQVTM and CDR2 ANQGSEA. The CDR3 runs to 14 residues. In DNA, the CDR3 is TGCAGCGTGACGACGGGAGCATGGGGAAACACCATATATTTT. Translating it yields CSVTTGAWGNTIYF.

A note on this clonotype: Being one base from a much bigger clone, this may be a read error. V and J are TRBV6-1 and TRBJ2-3; 7 bases fit TRBD1. Germline V lookup: CDR1 MNHNS, CDR2 SASEGT. V lost 6 bases and J lost 2; bases outside the gene matches: 8. The CDR3 is 15 amino acids. The CDR3 DNA reads as TGTGCCAGCAGACACAGGGGCGATGTCACAGATACGCAGTATTTT. Its protein product is CASRHRGDVTDTQYF.

This clonotype was counted many times. This rearrangement joins TRBV7-2 to TRBJ2-4; TRBD2 agrees at 10 bases. The CDR3 runs to 15 residues. The trim removed 2 bases at V and 8 bases at J, leaving 6 bases unmatched. From germline, CDR1 is SGHTA and CDR2 FQGNSA. CDR3 amino acids: CASSLPSGGSYIQYF. The CDR3 bases are TGTGCCAGCAGCTTACCTAGCGGGGGTTCATACATTCAGTACTTC.

This clonotype has ten or more counts. V gene TRBV5-6 combines with J gene TRBJ1-2, with unresolved D. Trimming left V 4 bases short and J 6 bases short, with 13 bases between. CDR3 size: 13 residues. CDR1 is SGHDT, CDR2 YYEEEE, per germline. CDR3 sequence: CASSVGSVNGYTF. The CDR3, as DNA: TGTGCCAGCAGCGTAGGAAGCGTGAATGGCTACACCTTC.

This clonotype was seen ten or more times. This chain links TRBV12-3 or TRBV12-4 with TRBJ2-7, with TRBD1 matching 9 bases. Trimming at V came to 3 bases and at J to 3 bases, leaving 6 bases not matched to a gene. The CDR3 consists of 15 residues. CDR3 bases: TGTGCCAGCAGTTTGAGGTGGGGACAGGGCTACGAGCAGTACTTC. This encodes CASSLRWGQGYEQYF.

Ten or more counts support this clonotype. The chain couples TRBV7-7 to TRBJ1-1; D uncertain. Per the germline V gene, CDR1 is SSHAT and CDR2 is FNYEAQ (reference sequence). This CDR3 has 13 residues. Trimming took off 2 bases at V and 1 base at J, with 5 bases between the two ends. CDR3 sequence: CASSLTENTEAFF. The CDR3 coding sequence is TGTGCCAGCAGCTTAACAGAGAACACTGAAGCTTTCTTT. Full variable domain (remainder filled in from reference TRBV7-7 and TRBJ1-1): GAGVSQSPRYKVTKRGQDVTLRCDPISSHATLYWYQQALGQGPEFLTYFNYEAQPDKSGLPSDRFSAERPEGSISTLTIQRTEQRDSAMYRCASSLTENTEAFFGQGTRLTVV.